Presented here are 16 T cell receptor beta chains from one specimen sequenced in a study of cytomegalovirus exposure and HLA in healthy donors. The PCR had 60 Vbeta and 13 Jbeta primers. Using immunoSEQ multiplex PCR, the repertoire was profiled, and TCRdb retains in-frame clones only, with some absent. The sample's table shows about 110,000 clones. Sample: PBMCs. The receptors were sampled from a man aged 35-49 years in good health and CMV-seropositive.

The chain couples TRBV5-4 to TRBJ2-2; 13 bases fit TRBD2. V lost 7 bases, J lost 5 bases, and 11 bases stayed unmatched. CDR1 is SGHNT and CDR2 is YYREEE in the germline V gene (reference sequence). This CDR3 comprises 17 residues. The CDR3 sequence is CASGTGTSGKVTGELFF. CDR3 coding DNA: TGTGCCAGCGGCACAGGGACTAGCGGGAAGGTTACCGGGGAGCTGTTTTTT. The whole variable domain, filled in from reference TRBV5-4 and TRBJ2-2, reads ETGVTQSPTHLIKTRGQQVTLRCSSQSGHNTVSWYQQALGQGPQFIFQYYREEENGRGNFPPRFSGLQFPNYSSELNVNALELDDSALYLCASGTGTSGKVTGELFFGEGSRLTVL.

CDR3 region: CASREGGGLNQPQHF. The DNA for the CDR3 is TGTGCCAGCCGTGAGGGAGGGGGTCTCAATCAGCCCCAGCATTTT. J is TRBJ1-5 and V is TRBV19; tentatively, D is TRBD1 (6 bases). Germline V lookup: CDR1 LNHDA, CDR2 SQIVND (reference sequence). V was shortened by 9 bases and J by 3 bases, with 18 bases between the two germline ends. The CDR3 is 15 amino acids.

The rearrangement uses TRBV9 and TRBJ2-5, with D possibly being TRBD2 (7 bases). With 0 bases removed from V and 3 bases from J, the gap between germline ends came to 15 bases. The germline V gene has CDR1 SGDLS and CDR2 YYNGEE. The CDR3 sequence is 16 residues long. CDR3 residues: CASSVGGGALEETQYF. The CDR3, as DNA: TGTGCCAGCAGCGTAGGGGGGGGCGCTTTGGAAGAGACCCAGTACTTC.

This sequence joins TRBV27 and TRBJ2-1; tentatively, D is TRBD1 (5 bases). Between the trimmed V and J ends, which lost 5 bases and 5 bases, there was a span of 13 bases. CDR3 length: 14 residues. Germline V lookup: CDR1 MNHEY, CDR2 SMNVEV (reference sequence). DNA for the CDR3: TGTGCCAGCAGTCCGGCGGTGACAGACAATGAGCAGTTCTTC. It translates to CASSPAVTDNEQFF.

This sequence joins TRBV11-2 and TRBJ2-7, with 8 bases matching TRBD2. CDR3 length: 15 residues. With 5 bases clipped from V and 3 bases from J, the junction kept 9 bases outside the gene matches. Germline loops: CDR1 SGHAT, CDR2 FQNNGV. CDR3 sequence (DNA): TGTGCCAGCAGCCCGTGGACTAGCCTAAACTACGAGCAGTACTTC. Protein product: CASSPWTSLNYEQYF.

CDR3 DNA sequence: TGTGCCAGCAGCTTAGAGACAGGTAGAAGGGACGGCTACACCTTC. It encodes CASSLETGRRDGYTF. The V gene is TRBV7-9, the J gene TRBJ1-2; D may be TRBD1 (6 bases). This CDR3 comprises 15 residues. The germline V gene has CDR1 SEHNR and CDR2 FQNEAQ (reference sequence). V lost 1 base and J 8 bases, leaving 17 bases between the germline ends.

This chain uses TRBV6-5 with TRBJ1-5; TRBD1 might be the D (5 bases). This CDR3 has 13 residues. The V end was cut by 2 bases, the J end by 5 bases, with 7 bases between. From germline, CDR1 is MNHEY and CDR2 SVGAGI. CDR3 sequence: CASSYGTDQPQHF. In nucleotides, the CDR3 is TGTGCCAGCAGTTACGGGACTGATCAGCCCCAGCATTTT.

The J gene is TRBJ2-2, the V gene TRBV19, with unresolved D. Germline CDR1 LNHDA, CDR2 SQIVND (reference sequence). V lost 7 bases to trimming and J lost 2 bases, with 8 bases between them. The CDR3 is 13 residues long. This chain's CDR3 is CASTLSNTGELFF. DNA for the CDR3: TGTGCCAGTACTTTAAGCAACACCGGGGAGCTGTTTTTT.

This rearrangement joins TRBV6-4 to TRBJ1-1, with D perhaps matching TRBD1 (6 bases). Germline loops: CDR1 MRHNA, CDR2 SNTAGT. V dropped 3 bases and J dropped 5 bases, with 10 bases sitting between them. There are 13 residues in the CDR3. The CDR3 bases are TGTGCCAGCAGTGAAAGTAGGGGGACTGAAGCTTTCTTT. Its protein product is CASSESRGTEAFF.

J is TRBJ2-3 and V is TRBV4-1, with 7 bases lining up with TRBD2. In germline, CDR1 is MGHRA, CDR2 YSYEKL. J gave up 4 bases and V 1 base, and 14 bases lay outside the gene matches. This CDR3 comprises 18 residues. CDR3 in amino acids: CASSQVGLAVPSADTQYF. CDR3 in DNA: TGCGCCAGCAGCCAAGTTGGGCTAGCGGTACCTAGCGCAGATACGCAGTATTTT.

This chain uses TRBV7-2 with TRBJ2-1, with TRBD2 matching over 9 bases. Germline V gene sequence: CDR1 SGHTA, CDR2 FQGNSA. The CDR3 sequence is 15 residues long. With V trimmed by 5 bases and J by 12 bases, 14 bases remained unmatched. As DNA, the CDR3 is TGTGCCAGCAGCCTCGGGGGAAGCGGGAGGCTCGGGCAGTTCTTC. Translating it yields CASSLGGSGRLGQFF. The full variable domain, completed using reference TRBV7-2 and TRBJ2-1, is GAGVSQSPSNKVTEKGKDVELRCDPISGHTALYWYRQSLGQGLEFLIYFQGNSAPDKSGLPSDRFSAERTGGSVSTLTIQRTQQEDSAVYLCASSLGGSGRLGQFFGPGTRLTVL.

The chain combines TRBV5-1 with TRBJ1-1; tentatively, D is TRBD1 (6 bases). The CDR3 runs to 15 residues. CDR1 is SGHRS and CDR2 is YFSETQ in the germline V gene. Trimming left V 4 bases short and J 5 bases short, with 18 bases between. CDR3 sequence: CASSPYRASRTEAFF. In DNA form, the CDR3 reads TGCGCCAGCAGCCCCTACAGGGCCTCTCGAACTGAAGCTTTCTTT.

The V and J genes are TRBV9 and TRBJ1-2; weak D call: TRBD1 (5 bases). CDR1 and CDR2 (germline): SGDLS, YYNGEE. The CDR3 totals 15 residues. Between the trimmed V and J ends, which lost 0 bases and 4 bases, there was a span of 13 bases. The CDR3 sequence is CASSVDRGTAYGYTF. The CDR3 DNA follows: TGTGCCAGCAGCGTAGATAGGGGCACCGCCTATGGCTACACCTTC.

V usage is TRBV27 and J usage is TRBJ2-7; 10 positions agree with TRBD2. The ends lost 6 bases at V and 3 bases at J; junction bases unmatched: 5. Germline loops: CDR1 MNHEY, CDR2 SMNVEV (reference sequence). This CDR3 has 14 residues. DNA of the CDR3: TGTGCCAGCAGACCTGGACTAGCGGTCTACGAGCAGTACTTC. Residues: CASRPGLAVYEQYF.

The chain combines TRBV5-1 with TRBJ2-2, with 9 nucleotides matching TRBD1. V lost 5 bases and J lost 7; bases outside the gene matches: 9. Germline values: CDR1 SGHRS, CDR2 YFSETQ. The CDR3 sequence is 15 residues long. CDR3 loop: CASRLTGGSVGELFF. The CDR3, as DNA: TGCGCCAGCAGACTAACAGGGGGCTCAGTCGGGGAGCTGTTTTTT.

This chain uses TRBV10-1 with TRBJ2-7, with TRBD1 as a possible D gene (6 bases). Trimming shortened V by 2 bases and J by 2 bases, and 10 bases separated the two germline ends. The CDR3 is made up of 14 amino acids. Germline CDR1 WNHNN, CDR2 SYGVQD (reference sequence). CDR3 loop: CASSESAGAYEQYF. Here the CDR3 DNA reads TGCGCCAGCAGTGAGAGTGCAGGGGCCTACGAGCAGTACTTC.